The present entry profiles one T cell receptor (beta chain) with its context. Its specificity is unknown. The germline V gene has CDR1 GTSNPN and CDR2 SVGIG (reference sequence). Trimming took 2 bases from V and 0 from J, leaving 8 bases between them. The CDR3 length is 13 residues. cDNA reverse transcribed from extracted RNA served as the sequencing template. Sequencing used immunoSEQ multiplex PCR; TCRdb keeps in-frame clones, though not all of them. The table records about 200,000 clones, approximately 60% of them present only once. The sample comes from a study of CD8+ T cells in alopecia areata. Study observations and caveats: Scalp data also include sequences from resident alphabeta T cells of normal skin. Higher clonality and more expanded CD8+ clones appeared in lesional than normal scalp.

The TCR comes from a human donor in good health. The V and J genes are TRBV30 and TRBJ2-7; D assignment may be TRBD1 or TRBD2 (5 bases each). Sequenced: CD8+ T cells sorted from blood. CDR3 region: CAWSHGTSYEQYF. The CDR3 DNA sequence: TGTGCCTGGAGTCACGGGACCTCCTACGAGCAGTACTTC.